The 11 T cell receptor beta chains below all came from one sample that was sequenced in a study of CD8+ T cells in alopecia areata. Extraction and reverse transcription of RNA yielded cDNA as the sequencing template. TCRdb keeps only in-frame clones here, not all; method: immunoSEQ multiplex PCR. The sample comprises some 180,000 clones, almost 65% of which are singletons, and 1.7% rests with the top ten. The specimen comprised CD4+ T cells sorted from blood, sampled at week 0. The source of these receptors is a human donor with alopecia areata.

The chain joins TRBV7-2 to TRBJ2-7; D call uncertain. The ends were cut back, 4 bases at V and 6 bases at J, with 10 bases in the middle. The CDR3 contains 12 residues. The germline V gene has CDR1 SGHTA and CDR2 FQGNSA. DNA of the CDR3: TGTGCCAGCAGCTCCACAGTAGGCGAGCAGTACTTC. Amino acid sequence: CASSSTVGEQYF.

The gene calls are TRBV15 and TRBJ1-2, with unresolved D. V was cut by 1 base and J by 4 bases, with 16 bases left in between. Germline assignment: CDR1 LNHNV and CDR2 YYDKDF (reference sequence). The CDR3 extends over 16 amino acids. CDR3 protein: CATSRGGSGASYGYTF. The CDR3 coding sequence is TGTGCCACCAGCAGAGGGGGATCAGGTGCGAGCTATGGCTACACCTTC.

The V and J genes are TRBV5-1 and TRBJ2-2; no clear D gene. This CDR3 spans 14 amino acids. CDR1 and CDR2 (germline): SGHRS, YFSETQ. Trimming cost V 0 bases and J 6 bases, with 9 bases left between them. The CDR3 nucleotides are TGCGCCAGCAGCTTGGACATAACGGCCGGGGAGCTGTTTTTT. It yields the protein CASSLDITAGELFF.

V gene TRBV20-1 combines with J gene TRBJ1-1; perhaps TRBD1 as D (5 bases). Trimming removed 6 bases at V and 11 bases at J, with 13 bases between. The germline gives CDR1 DFQATT, CDR2 SNEGSKA (reference sequence). CDR3 size: 10 residues. In DNA form, the CDR3 reads TGCAGTGCCGGGGGGATAGAGGCTTTCTTT. As protein: CSAGGIEAFF.

The rearrangement joins TRBV4-1 to TRBJ2-5; D call uncertain. Germline V gene sequence: CDR1 MGHRA, CDR2 YSYEKL. The CDR3 totals 14 residues. The ends were cut back, 1 base at V and 5 bases at J, with 11 bases in the middle. CDR3 in amino acids: CASSQGAVRETQYF. The CDR3 DNA sequence: TGCGCCAGCAGCCAAGGGGCCGTACGGGAGACCCAGTACTTC.

The genes are TRBV20-1 and TRBJ2-5; no firm D call. The CDR3 is made up of 10 amino acids. Germline V gene data show CDR1 as DFQATT and CDR2 as SNEGSKA (reference sequence). V was cut by 8 bases and J by 2 bases, with 6 bases left in between. In DNA form, the CDR3 reads TGCAGTCCGAAACAAGAGACCCAGTACTTC. It yields the protein CSPKQETQYF.

This clone turned up a few times. The chain combines TRBV29-1 with TRBJ1-1; no clear D gene. The V and J ends lost 4 bases and 5 bases respectively, with 11 bases between them. Germline-derived CDR1 and CDR2 are SQVTM and ANQGSEA. This CDR3 spans 12 amino acids. The CDR3 DNA reads TGCAGCGTTGTACCAGCTGCGACTGAAGCTTTCTTT. Protein product: CSVVPAATEAFF.

Only a few counts were recorded for this clone. The chain has TRBV28 and TRBJ1-5; D call uncertain. Germline CDR1 reads MDHEN; CDR2 reads SYDVKM. The CDR3 contains 15 residues. The V gene lost 7 bases and the J gene lost 0 bases, with 13 bases spanning the gap. Here the CDR3 reads CASTPRTYSNQPQHF. CDR3 DNA sequence: TGTGCCAGCACTCCCCGAACTTATAGCAATCAGCCCCAGCATTTT.

Comment on this clone: Other DNA variants within this sample encode the same CDR3. This chain joins TRBV30 and TRBJ1-5; 7 bases fit TRBD1. CDR1 and CDR2 (germline): GTSNPN, SVGIG (reference sequence). The CDR3 covers 13 residues. Trimming cost V 0 bases and J 5 bases; bases outside gene matches: 1. The CDR3 DNA sequence: TGTGCCTGGAGTGTAGGGGGCCATCAGCCCCAGCATTTT. Encoded protein: CAWSVGGHQPQHF.

Only a few counts were recorded for this clone. The J gene is TRBJ2-7, the V gene TRBV7-2; D unresolved. Germline V gives CDR1 SGHTA, CDR2 FQGNSA. There are 12 residues in the CDR3. With 5 bases removed from V and 3 bases from J, the gap between germline ends came to 8 bases. As DNA, the CDR3 is TGTGCCAGCAGCCCCCGAGGCTACGAGCAGTACTTC. Protein: CASSPRGYEQYF. The full variable domain, in which reference TRBV7-2 and TRBJ2-7 provide the parts outside the CDR3, is GAGVSQSPSNKVTEKGKDVELRCDPISGHTALYWYRQSLGQGLEFLIYFQGNSAPDKSGLPSDRFSAERTGGSVSTLTIQRTQQEDSAVYLCASSPRGYEQYFGPGTRLTVT.

The chain uses TRBV7-2 and TRBJ2-5; no clear D. Germline V gene data show CDR1 as SGHTA and CDR2 as FQGNSA. This CDR3 comprises 15 residues. Between the trimmed V and J ends, which lost 5 bases and 5 bases, there was a span of 18 bases. Here the CDR3 DNA reads TGTGCCAGCAGCAAAAGGGCAGGCCTAGGCGAGACCCAGTACTTC. Its translation is CASSKRAGLGETQYF.